This T cell receptor (beta chain) derives from a study of blood T cell repertoires in COVID-19. The assay was immunoSEQ multiplex PCR, and TCRdb's table has in-frame clones only and misses some. The sample lists 200,000 to 250,000 clones; over 75% were seen once. Losses at the gene ends were 4 bases for V and 6 bases for J; bases not matched to a gene: 9. CDR3 length: 16 amino acids. In germline, CDR1 is LGHDT, CDR2 YNNKEL (reference sequence). Sample: PBMCs or T cells enriched from blood (not recorded which). The rearrangement uses TRBV3-1 (or the pseudogene TRBV3-2) and TRBJ2-3, with TRBD2 identical over 11 bases. This receptor was identified in a woman under 30 in a cohort exposed to, infected with or recovered from COVID-19 (not recorded which). CDR3 sequence: CASSPFAASGGDTQYF. DNA of the CDR3: TGTGCCAGCAGCCCGTTCGCGGCTAGCGGGGGGGATACGCAGTATTTT.